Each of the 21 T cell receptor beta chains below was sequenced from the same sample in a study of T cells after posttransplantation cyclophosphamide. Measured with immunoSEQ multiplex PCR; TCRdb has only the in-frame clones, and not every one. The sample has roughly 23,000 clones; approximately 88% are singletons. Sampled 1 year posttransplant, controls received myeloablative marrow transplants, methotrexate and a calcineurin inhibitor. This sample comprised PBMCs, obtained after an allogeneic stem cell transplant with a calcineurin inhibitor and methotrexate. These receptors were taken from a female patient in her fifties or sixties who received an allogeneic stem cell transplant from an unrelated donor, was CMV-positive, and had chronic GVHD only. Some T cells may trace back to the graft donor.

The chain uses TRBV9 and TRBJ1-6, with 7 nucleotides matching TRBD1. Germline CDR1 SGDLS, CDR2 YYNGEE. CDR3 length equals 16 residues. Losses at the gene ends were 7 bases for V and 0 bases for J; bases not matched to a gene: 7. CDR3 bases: TGTGCCAGCTCACCCTGGGACAGCTCCTATAATTCACCCCTCCACTTT. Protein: CASSPWDSSYNSPLHF.

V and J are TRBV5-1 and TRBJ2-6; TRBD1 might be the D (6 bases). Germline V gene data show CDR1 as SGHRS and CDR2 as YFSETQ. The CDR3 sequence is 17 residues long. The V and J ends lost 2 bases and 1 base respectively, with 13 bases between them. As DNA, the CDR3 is TGCGCCAGCAGCTTCGCTGTGACAGGTTCTGGGGCCAACGTCCTGACTTTC. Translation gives CASSFAVTGSGANVLTF.

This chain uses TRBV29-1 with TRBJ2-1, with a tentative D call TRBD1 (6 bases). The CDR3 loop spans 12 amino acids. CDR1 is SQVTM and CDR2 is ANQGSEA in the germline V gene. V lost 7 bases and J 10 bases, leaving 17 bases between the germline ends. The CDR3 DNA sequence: TGCAGCGGCGGACAGTGGGGAGAGGAGCAGTTCTTC. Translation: CSGGQWGEEQFF.

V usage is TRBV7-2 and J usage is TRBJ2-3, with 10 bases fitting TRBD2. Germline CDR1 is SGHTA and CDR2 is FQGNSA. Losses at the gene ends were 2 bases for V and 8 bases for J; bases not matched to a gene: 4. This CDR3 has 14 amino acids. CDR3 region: CASSLILAGVTQYF. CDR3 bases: TGTGCCAGCAGCTTAATCCTAGCGGGAGTTACGCAGTATTTT.

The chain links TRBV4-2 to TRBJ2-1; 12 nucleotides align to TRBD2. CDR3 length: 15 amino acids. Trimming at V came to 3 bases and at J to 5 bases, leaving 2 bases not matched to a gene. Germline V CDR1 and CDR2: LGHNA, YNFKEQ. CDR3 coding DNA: TGTGCCAGCAGCCACCGACTAGCGGGGGACAATGAGCAGTTCTTC. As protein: CASSHRLAGDNEQFF.

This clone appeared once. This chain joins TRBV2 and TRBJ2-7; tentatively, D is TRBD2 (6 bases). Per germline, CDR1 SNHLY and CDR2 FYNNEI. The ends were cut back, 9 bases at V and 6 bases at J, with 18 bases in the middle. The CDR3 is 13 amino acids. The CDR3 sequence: CASTRLVSGEQYF. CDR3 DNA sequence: TGTGCCAGTACGAGACTAGTTTCGGGCGAGCAGTACTTC.

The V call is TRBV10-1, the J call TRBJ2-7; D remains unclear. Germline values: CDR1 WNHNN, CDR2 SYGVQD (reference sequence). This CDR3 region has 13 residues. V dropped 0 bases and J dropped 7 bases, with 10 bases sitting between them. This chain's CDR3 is CASSESGREEQYF. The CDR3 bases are TGCGCCAGCAGTGAGTCGGGCCGAGAGGAGCAGTACTTC.

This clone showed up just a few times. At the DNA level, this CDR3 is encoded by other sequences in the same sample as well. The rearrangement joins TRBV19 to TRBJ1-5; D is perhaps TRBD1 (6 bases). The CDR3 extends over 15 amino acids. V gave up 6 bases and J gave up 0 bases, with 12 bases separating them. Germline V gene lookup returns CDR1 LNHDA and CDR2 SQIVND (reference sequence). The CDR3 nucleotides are TGTGCCAGTAGCGGGGGGCGATATAGCAATCAGCCCCAGCATTTT. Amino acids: CASSGGRYSNQPQHF. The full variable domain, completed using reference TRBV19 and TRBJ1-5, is DGGITQSPKYLFRKEGQNVTLSCEQNLNHDAMYWYRQDPGQGLRLIYYSQIVNDFQKGDIAEGYSVSREKKESFPLTVTSAQKNPTAFYLCASSGGRYSNQPQHFGDGTRLSIL.

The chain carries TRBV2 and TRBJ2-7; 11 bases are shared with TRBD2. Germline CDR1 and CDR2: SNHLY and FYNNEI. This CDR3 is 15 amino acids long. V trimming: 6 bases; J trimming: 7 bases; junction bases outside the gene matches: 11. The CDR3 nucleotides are TGTGCCAGCAGCTCCATACTAGCGGGAGTTAATGAGCAGTACTTC. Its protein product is CASSSILAGVNEQYF.

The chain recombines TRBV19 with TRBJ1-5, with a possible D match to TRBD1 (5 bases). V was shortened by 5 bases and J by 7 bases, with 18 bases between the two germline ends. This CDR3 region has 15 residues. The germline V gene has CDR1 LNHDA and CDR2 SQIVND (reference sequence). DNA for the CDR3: TGTGCCAGTAGTCCCGGGTCCGGGGGAGGCCAGCCCCAGCATTTT. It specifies CASSPGSGGGQPQHF.

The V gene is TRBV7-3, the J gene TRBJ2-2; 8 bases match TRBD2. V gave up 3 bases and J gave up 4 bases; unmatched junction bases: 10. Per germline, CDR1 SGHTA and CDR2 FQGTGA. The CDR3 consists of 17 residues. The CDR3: CASSLGGAGAGTGELFF. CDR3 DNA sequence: TGTGCCAGCAGCTTGGGGGGAGCGGGAGCGGGCACCGGGGAGCTGTTTTTT. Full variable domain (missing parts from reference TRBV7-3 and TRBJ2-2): GAGVSQTPSNKVTEKGKYVELRCDPISGHTALYWYRQSLGQGPEFLIYFQGTGAADDSGLPNDRFFAVRPEGSVSTLKIQRTERGDSAVYLCASSLGGAGAGTGELFFGEGSRLTVL.

This CDR3 reads CATQGTTNEKLFF. The CDR3 DNA reads TGTGCCACGCAGGGGACCACTAATGAAAAACTGTTTTTT. This chain uses TRBV10-3 with TRBJ1-4, with a weak D call TRBD1 (6 bases). The CDR3 runs to 13 residues. The V and J ends lost 10 bases and 2 bases respectively, with 11 bases between them. Germline CDR1 reads ENHRY; CDR2 reads SYGVKD.

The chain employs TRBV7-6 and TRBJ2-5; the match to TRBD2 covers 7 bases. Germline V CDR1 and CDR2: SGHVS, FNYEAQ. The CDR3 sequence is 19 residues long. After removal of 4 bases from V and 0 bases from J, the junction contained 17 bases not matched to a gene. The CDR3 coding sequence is TGTGCCAGCAGCTCACCCCCCTGGAGCGGGAAACGACACCAAGAGACCCAGTACTTC. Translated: CASSSPPWSGKRHQETQYF.

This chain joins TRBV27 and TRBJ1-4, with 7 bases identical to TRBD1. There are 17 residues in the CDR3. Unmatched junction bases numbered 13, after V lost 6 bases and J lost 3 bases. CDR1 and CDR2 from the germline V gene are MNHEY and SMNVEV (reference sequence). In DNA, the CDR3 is TGTGCCAGCAGCCGAACAGGGGTTGGGTTTGCTAATGAAAAACTGTTTTTT. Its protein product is CASSRTGVGFANEKLFF.

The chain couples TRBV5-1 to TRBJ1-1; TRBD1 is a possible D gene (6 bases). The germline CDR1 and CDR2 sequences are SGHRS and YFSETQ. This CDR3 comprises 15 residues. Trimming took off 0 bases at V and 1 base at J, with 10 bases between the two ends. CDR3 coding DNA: TGCGCCAGCAGCTTGGTGGCAGGGGCGAACACTGAAGCTTTCTTT. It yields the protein CASSLVAGANTEAFF.

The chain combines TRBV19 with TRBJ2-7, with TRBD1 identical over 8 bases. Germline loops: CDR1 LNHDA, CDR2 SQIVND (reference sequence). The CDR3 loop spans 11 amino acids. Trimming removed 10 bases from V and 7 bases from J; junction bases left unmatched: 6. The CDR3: CATRQGWEQYF. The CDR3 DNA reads TGTGCCACCAGACAGGGGTGGGAGCAGTACTTC.

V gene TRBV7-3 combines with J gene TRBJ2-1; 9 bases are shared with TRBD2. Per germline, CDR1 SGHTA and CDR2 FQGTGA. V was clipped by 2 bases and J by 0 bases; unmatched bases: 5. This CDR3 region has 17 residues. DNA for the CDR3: TGTGCCAGCAGCTTAGCCGGGACTAGCCCCTCCTACAATGAGCAGTTCTTC. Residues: CASSLAGTSPSYNEQFF.

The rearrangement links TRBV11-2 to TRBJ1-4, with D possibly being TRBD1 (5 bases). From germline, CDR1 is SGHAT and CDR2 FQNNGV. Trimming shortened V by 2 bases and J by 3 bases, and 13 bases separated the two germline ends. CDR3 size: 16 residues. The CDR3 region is CASSLFQGPPNEKLFF. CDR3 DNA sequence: TGTGCCAGCAGCTTATTTCAGGGCCCACCTAATGAAAAACTGTTTTTT.

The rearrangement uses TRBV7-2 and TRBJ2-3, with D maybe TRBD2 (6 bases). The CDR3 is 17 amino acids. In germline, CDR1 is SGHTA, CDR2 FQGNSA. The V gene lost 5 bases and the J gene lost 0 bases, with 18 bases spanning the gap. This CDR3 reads CASSLQTARGSTDTQYF. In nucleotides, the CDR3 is TGTGCCAGCAGCCTCCAAACTGCTCGGGGGAGCACAGATACGCAGTATTTT.

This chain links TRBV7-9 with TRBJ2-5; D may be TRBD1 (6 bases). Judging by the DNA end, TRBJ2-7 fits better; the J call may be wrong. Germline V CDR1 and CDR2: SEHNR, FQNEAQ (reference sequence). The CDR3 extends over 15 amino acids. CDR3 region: CASSLVGTPTYEQYF. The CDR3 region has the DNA TGTGCCAGCAGCTTAGTAGGGACACCGACCTACGAGCAGTACTTC.

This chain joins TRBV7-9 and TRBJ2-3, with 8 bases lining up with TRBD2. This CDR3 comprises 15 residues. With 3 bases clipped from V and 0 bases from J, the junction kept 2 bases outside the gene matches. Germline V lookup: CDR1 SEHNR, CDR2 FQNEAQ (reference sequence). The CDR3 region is CASSFSGASTDTQYF. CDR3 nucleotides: TGTGCCAGCAGCTTTAGCGGGGCGAGCACAGATACGCAGTATTTT. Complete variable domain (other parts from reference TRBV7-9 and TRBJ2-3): DTGVSQNPRHKITKRGQNVTFRCDPISEHNRLYWYRQTLGQGPEFLTYFQNEAQLEKSRLLSDRFSAERPKGSFSTLEIQRTEQGDSAMYLCASSFSGASTDTQYFGPGTRLTVL.